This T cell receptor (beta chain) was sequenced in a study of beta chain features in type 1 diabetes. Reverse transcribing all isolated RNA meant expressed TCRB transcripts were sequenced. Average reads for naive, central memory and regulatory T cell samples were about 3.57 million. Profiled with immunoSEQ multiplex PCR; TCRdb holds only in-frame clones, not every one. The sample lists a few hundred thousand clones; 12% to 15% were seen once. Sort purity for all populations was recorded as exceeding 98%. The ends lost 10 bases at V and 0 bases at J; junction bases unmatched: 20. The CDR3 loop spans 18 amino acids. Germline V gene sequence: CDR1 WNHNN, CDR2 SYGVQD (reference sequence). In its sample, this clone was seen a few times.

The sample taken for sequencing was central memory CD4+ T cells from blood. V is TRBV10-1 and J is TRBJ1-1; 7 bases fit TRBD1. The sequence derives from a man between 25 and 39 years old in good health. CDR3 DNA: TGCGCCAATACGACAGGGTGTGGACTAGCCCTTATGAACACTGAAGCTTTCTTT. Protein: CANTTGCGLALMNTEAFF.